Listed below are T cell receptor beta chains from one sample, sequenced in a study of Graves' ophthalmopathy and Graves' hyperthyroidism. TCRdb reprocessed the multiplex PCR reads via MiXCR and lists one record per CDR3 protein. The data contain some 160,000 distinct CDR3 sequences, 35% to 50% of them singletons. The sample comprised peripheral blood. The receptor source for this set is a man in his thirties or forties with Graves' ophthalmopathy. Both conserved end residues are part of each CDR3. Fields, in order: J gene, D gene, clone size, V gene, CDR3 protein, CDR3 DNA. A D gene is named only where the DNA matches it firmly. Clone sizes are given selectively: once, few, many, or a class where the clone is expanded.

TRBJ2-7 TRBD1 - TRBV11-2 CASSYGTGISYEQYF TGTGCCAGCAGCTACGGGACAGGCATCTCCTACGAGCAGTACTTC
TRBJ1-2 - many TRBV12-3/TRBV12-4 CASSPLLSGYTF TGTGCCAGCAGTCCCCTCCTTAGCGGCTACACCTTC
TRBJ2-7 TRBD1 - TRBV6-2/TRBV6-3 CASTPSDRGYEQYF TGTGCCAGCACCCCATCGGACAGGGGATACGAGCAGTACTTC
TRBJ1-2 - many TRBV29-1 CSVFEGYTF TGCAGCGTCTTCGAAGGCTACACCTTC
TRBJ2-7 - many TRBV20-1 CSAIGGTYEQYF TGCAGTGCTATCGGGGGAACCTACGAGCAGTACTTC
TRBJ2-7 - many TRBV27 CASSRTVTGQSYEQYF TGTGCCAGCAGTCGGACGGTAACGGGACAAAGTTACGAGCAGTACTTC
TRBJ1-2 TRBD1 - TRBV6-5 CASSYYVTGSYGYTF TGTGCCAGCAGTTACTACGTGACAGGGAGCTATGGCTACACCTTC
TRBJ1-4 - many TRBV7-2 CASSLSAISNEKLFF TGTGCCAGCAGCTTATCGGCAATCTCTAATGAAAAACTGTTTTTT
TRBJ1-2 - many TRBV6-2/TRBV6-3 CASSYNFEEGYTF TGTGCCAGCAGTTACAACTTTGAGGAGGGCTACACCTTC
TRBJ2-7 TRBD1 many TRBV11-3 CASTGQGANEQYF TGTGCCAGCACCGGGCAGGGGGCAAACGAGCAGTACTTC
TRBJ1-2 - few TRBV6-1 CASSHRDYGYTF TGTGCCAGCAGCCACAGGGACTATGGCTACACCTTC
TRBJ1-1 - - TRBV28 CASTEGQGYTEAFF TGTGCCAGCACCGAGGGGCAGGGCTACACTGAAGCTTTCTTT
TRBJ2-4 TRBD2 many TRBV11-2 CASSLEAGGKNIQYF TGTGCCAGCAGCTTAGAAGCGGGAGGGAAAAACATTCAGTACTTC
TRBJ2-7 - - TRBV6-1 CATSRGQDEQYF TGTGCCACCTCGAGAGGGCAGGACGAGCAGTACTTC
TRBJ2-6 - many TRBV28 CASRPPTGAGANVLTF TGTGCCAGCAGACCTCCCACCGGGGCCGGGGCCAACGTCCTGACTTTC
TRBJ1-5 - - TRBV27 CASSLGRQVSNQPQHF TGTGCCAGCAGTTTAGGAAGACAGGTTAGCAATCAGCCCCAGCATTTT
TRBJ2-4 - many TRBV19 CASSIAKGRAKNIQYF TGTGCCAGTAGTATCGCGAAGGGAAGAGCCAAAAACATTCAGTACTTC
TRBJ2-7 - - TRBV28 CASSFPPPTPYEQYF TGTGCCAGCAGTTTCCCACCCCCGACGCCCTACGAGCAGTACTTC
TRBJ2-5 TRBD1 many TRBV6-1 CASSEDRGLETQYF TGTGCCAGCAGTGAGGACAGGGGGCTAGAGACCCAGTACTTC
TRBJ2-5 - many TRBV11-2 CASSLRDTSLGTQYF TGTGCCAGCAGCCTTCGGGACACCTCCCTGGGGACCCAGTACTTC
TRBJ1-5 - - TRBV2 CASSPTARDQPQHF TGTGCCAGCAGTCCGACGGCGAGGGATCAGCCCCAGCATTTT
TRBJ1-1 - many TRBV11-1 CASSFSRGVDTEAFF TGTGCCAGCAGCTTCTCCCGGGGGGTCGACACTGAAGCTTTCTTT
TRBJ1-1 TRBD1 - TRBV5-1 CASSLSGQGFLGEAFF TGCGCCAGCAGCTTGTCGGGACAGGGCTTTTTGGGCGAAGCTTTCTTT